The rows below give T cell receptor beta chains drawn from one sample of a study of cytomegalovirus exposure and HLA in healthy donors. Produced via immunoSEQ multiplex PCR; TCRdb's table is partial and in-frame only. The table includes about 170,000 clones, approximately 76% detected once. Sequencing was done on a sample of PBMCs. Receptor source: a woman aged 18-29 years in good health and CMV-seropositive. Each CDR3 is given without its conserved first and last residue. Fields, in order: J gene, V gene, CDR3 protein.

TRBJ2-7,TRBV5-4,ASSFEGERAYEQY
TRBJ2-7,TRBV7-7,ASSPREALYEQY
TRBJ1-2,TRBV11-2,ASSWGRYGYT
NA,TRBV27,ASSSLWTSGPGDEQY
TRBJ2-7,TRBV5-5,ASSLAHGMAGEQY
TRBJ2-3,TRBV7-3,ASSVGLAGGRDTQY
TRBJ2-5,TRBV5-1,ASSDGGGQETQY
TRBJ1-2,TRBV19,ASSRPGTGGHYGYT
TRBJ1-2,TRBV7-9,ASSLGGDRGTNYGYT
TRBJ1-4,TRBV2,ASSDRTGIEKLF
TRBJ2-3,TRBV6-5,ASSYGQGGDTQY
TRBJ2-5,TRBV7-9,ASGGGARETQY
TRBJ2-1,TRBV9,ASSVYPDRNEQF
TRBJ2-1,TRBV5-4,ASSLGWGDNEQF
TRBJ2-7,TRBV19,ASSIKPGGSYEQY
TRBJ1-1,TRBV19,ASSIPGQIDTEAF
TRBJ2-7,TRBV5-8,ASSWGTGGYEQY
TRBJ1-2,TRBV18,ASSPGDRGGYT
TRBJ1-3,TRBV25-1,ASSETWAAGNTIY
TRBJ1-1,TRBV6-5,ASSSAGQGSEAF
TRBJ2-3,TRBV7-9,AGGPLRPDTQY
TRBJ2-1,TRBV4-1,ASSTRQGGESYNEQF
TRBJ1-2,TRBV7-2,ASSLPPLYGYT
TRBJ2-3,TRBV9,ASSVNPQGVIQY
TRBJ2-7,TRBV6-6,ASSYDLAGDSYEQY
TRBJ1-2,TRBV6-5,ASSLDRHYGYT
TRBJ1-1,TRBV6-6,ASSYQGKNTEAF
TRBJ1-6,TRBV4-3,ASSQDGGMAPLH
TRBJ2-5,TRBV4-3,ASSLSPTGGGQETQY
TRBJ1-4,TRBV30,AWSSGQSTNEKLF
TRBJ1-4,TRBV28,ASSRGGYENEKLF
TRBJ2-5,TRBV5-4,ASSLGTEGTQY
TRBJ2-5,TRBV5-8,ASSLAGVLETQY
TRBJ1-4,TRBV6-6,ASSYSNRAQGKLF
TRBJ2-2,TRBV6-6,ASSYVAAVNTGELF
TRBJ2-7,TRBV9,ASSVGPGEGYEQY
TRBJ1-1,TRBV19,ASSLPGTAYTEAF
TRBJ2-3,TRBV4-2,ASSHFDRGSTDTQY
TRBJ2-1,TRBV7-2,ASSSPRDSHNEQF
TRBJ1-3,TRBV18,ASSPPGRGPSSGNTIY
TRBJ2-5,TRBV7-2,ASSLAASGTAETQY
TRBJ1-2,TRBV5-4,ASSGGRDNGYT
TRBJ1-1,TRBV4-1,ASSQDLLAAF
TRBJ1-5,TRBV19,ASSIPRGLNNQPQH
TRBJ2-7,TRBV18,ASSRAGEFLNEQY
TRBJ1-1,TRBV30,AWSPGLTEAF
TRBJ2-7,TRBV10-3,AISGTENEQY
TRBJ1-1,TRBV7-9,ASSLAGVRTEAF
TRBJ2-1,TRBV7-3,ASSLLGGPSGSYNEQF